The sequence of this T cell receptor beta chain was determined in a study of T-cell reconstitution after alpha-beta-depleted transplantation in children. Researchers prepared the TCRbeta library using unique molecular identifiers, the study reports. TCRdb processed the PCR reads anew with MiXCR; each CDR3 protein has one entry. Of about 170,000 distinct CDR3 sequences in the sample, around 10% were seen once. Germline lookup yields CDR1 SGHDN and CDR2 FVKESK. V lost 0 bases and J 4 bases, leaving 12 bases between the germline ends. This CDR3 is built from 15 residues. Broader study findings: T-cell numbers and diversity one year post-transplant derived largely from freshly generated T cells. Day-60 TCRbeta diversity that was high in some patients was derived from surviving recipient T cells and thymic progenitors. The study reportedly traced alpha-beta T cells about two months after transplant to several hundred expanded graft clones.

At least ten counts were recorded for this clonotype. Its antigen remains unidentified. The chain employs TRBV14 and TRBJ2-5, with D maybe TRBD2 (5 bases). The sequence was collected from a boy aged 2-15 years with acute myeloid leukemia, due to receive a stem cell transplant. This specimen was PBMCs, taken before TCRalphabeta/CD19-depleted stem cell transplant. CDR3 coding DNA: TGTGCCAGCAGCCAAGATCAGCGAGGGAGAGAGACCCAGTACTTC. Its translation is CASSQDQRGRETQYF.